The sample holds one count of the clone carrying this T cell receptor beta chain. No antigen is known for it. The donors comprised healthy bone marrow donors. The data belong to a study of cytomegalovirus exposure and HLA in healthy donors. Germline V gene sequence: CDR1 SEHNR, CDR2 FQNEAQ (reference sequence). This CDR3 comprises 18 residues. The ends lost 5 bases at V and 5 bases at J; junction bases unmatched: 15. The study, taken as a whole, reports: It was reported that the classifier diagnosed cytomegalovirus status with high specificity and sensitivity in both the original and validation cohorts.

Use of 60 Vbeta and 13 Jbeta primers characterized the PCR. Method: immunoSEQ multiplex PCR; TCRdb's copy keeps in-frame clones and lacks some. The table records fewer than 120,000 clones, more than 65% of them present only once. The chain joins TRBV7-9 to TRBJ2-1; TRBD1 matches at 10 bases. The TCR was taken from a man aged 25 to 40 in good health and CMV-seropositive. The material sequenced was PBMCs. CDR3 region: CASSPDRGVALGNNEQFF. DNA for the CDR3: TGTGCCAGCAGCCCGGACAGGGGGGTAGCGCTCGGAAACAATGAGCAGTTCTTC.